This TCR beta chain was captured by sequencing in a study of technical replicates of blood from a few donors. Germline CDR1 is MRHNA and CDR2 is SNTAGT. There are 14 residues in the CDR3. Germline trimming cut 3 bases from V and 5 bases from J; bases unmatched to any gene: 1. Clones were read by immunoSEQ multiplex PCR, and TCRdb kept only the in-frame ones, dropping some. The sample has about 82,000 clones, roughly 95% seen once; the top ten hold 0.37%. This clone was detected only once. The V gene is TRBV6-4, the J gene TRBJ2-4; 10 bases are shared with TRBD2. This TCR derives from a human donor in good health. Sequenced sample: T cells isolated from PBMCs. The CDR3, as DNA: TGTGCCAGCAGTGAAACTAGCGGGGAAAACATTCAGTACTTC. Translated: CASSETSGENIQYF.